This T cell receptor (beta chain) stems from a study of molecular identifiers for immune sequencing clone quantification. The germline gives CDR1 DFQATT, CDR2 SNEGSKA (reference sequence). V lost 6 bases and J lost 1; bases outside the gene matches: 15. This CDR3 has 17 amino acids. TCRdb reanalysed the PCR reads using MiXCR and keeps one entry per CDR3 protein. The profile shows about 320,000 distinct CDR3 sequences, roughly 23% of them singletons. This chain joins TRBV20-1 and TRBJ2-5; 9 nucleotides match TRBD1. The sample was naive CD8+ T cells from blood, with Jurkat cell RNA spiked in. Stated subset: FACS-sorted CD8+CD4-CCR7+CD45RA+ naive T cells. The source is a human donor in good health. Some libraries in this study had Jurkat cell RNA spiked in. The CDR3: CSAIIRTGDLGQETQYF. In DNA, the CDR3 is TGCAGTGCCATAATAAGGACAGGGGACTTAGGCCAAGAGACCCAGTACTTC.